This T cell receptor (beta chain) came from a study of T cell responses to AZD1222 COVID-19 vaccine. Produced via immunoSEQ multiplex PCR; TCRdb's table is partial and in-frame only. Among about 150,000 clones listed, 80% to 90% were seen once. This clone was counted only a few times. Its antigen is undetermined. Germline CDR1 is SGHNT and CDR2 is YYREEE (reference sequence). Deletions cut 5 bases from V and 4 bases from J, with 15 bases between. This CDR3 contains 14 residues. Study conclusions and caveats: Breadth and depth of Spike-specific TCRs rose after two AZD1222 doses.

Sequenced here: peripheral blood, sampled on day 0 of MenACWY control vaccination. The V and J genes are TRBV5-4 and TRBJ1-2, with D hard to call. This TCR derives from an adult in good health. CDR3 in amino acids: CASSPERSGYGYTF. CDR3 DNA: TGTGCCAGCAGTCCAGAAAGAAGCGGCTATGGCTACACCTTC.